The next 21 T cell receptor beta chains were all read from a single sample in a study of blood T cells in healthy people across ages. The use of a sample-barcoded 5' primer and a J-beta primer mix characterized a second PCR of roughly 6 to 11 cycles. From the 5' RACE reads, TCRdb called clonotypes with MiXCR, one entry per CDR3 protein. The sample comprises fewer than 2 million distinct CDR3 sequences, roughly two fifths of which are singletons, and 23% rests with the top ten. The sample taken for sequencing was blood. The receptor source for this set is a human donor in good health.

The chain employs TRBV9 and TRBJ2-2; 11 nucleotides agree with TRBD2. The CDR3 contains 16 residues. Looked up from germline, CDR1 is SGDLS and CDR2 is YYNGEE. V lost 0 bases, J lost 4 bases, and 2 bases stayed unmatched. In DNA, the CDR3 is TGTGCCAGCAGCGTAGGTGGACTAGCGGGCACCGGGGAGCTGTTTTTT. Translation gives CASSVGGLAGTGELFF.

The table lists this clonotype with a few counts. The chain is built from TRBV20-1 and TRBJ2-3, with D perhaps TRBD2 (7 bases). The germline V gene encodes CDR1 DFQATT and CDR2 SNEGSKA (reference sequence). The CDR3 covers 15 residues. Trimming took off 6 bases at V and 3 bases at J, with 19 bases between the two ends. DNA for the CDR3: TGCAGTGCGACTCTGGGGGGGGGGCAGACAGATACGCAGTATTTT. It translates to CSATLGGGQTDTQYF.

J is TRBJ2-7 and V is TRBV2; D unresolved. Trimming removed 7 bases at V and 2 bases at J, with 9 bases between. The CDR3 loop spans 12 amino acids. From germline, CDR1 is SNHLY and CDR2 FYNNEI. CDR3: CASKVGPYEQYF. CDR3 coding DNA: TGTGCCAGCAAGGTTGGACCCTACGAGCAGTACTTC.

This clonotype has more than one count but fewer than ten. The genes are TRBV9 and TRBJ2-1, with D perhaps TRBD1 (5 bases). Germline V lookup: CDR1 SGDLS, CDR2 YYNGEE. The V end was cut by 0 bases, the J end by 8 bases, with 9 bases between. This CDR3 spans 13 amino acids. The chain's CDR3 is CASSVGQGDEQFF. CDR3 DNA sequence: TGTGCCAGCAGCGTAGGGCAGGGCGATGAGCAGTTCTTC.

The genes are TRBV10-3 and TRBJ2-1, with TRBD1 matching 11 bases. Germline CDR1 reads ENHRY; CDR2 reads SYGVKD. V trimming: 6 bases; J trimming: 10 bases; junction bases outside the gene matches: 11. The CDR3 loop spans 15 amino acids. CDR3 DNA sequence: TGTGCCATCAGATCGACGGGACAGGGGGTAAACGAGCAGTTCTTC. Its translation is CAIRSTGQGVNEQFF.

V gene TRBV7-3 combines with J gene TRBJ1-2; D not resolved. Germline CDR1 is SGHTA and CDR2 is FQGTGA. The germline V and J ends were trimmed by 0 bases and 7 bases, with 9 bases remaining between them. The CDR3 is 13 amino acids. CDR3 bases: TGTGCCAGCAGCTTAACTGGGAACGCTGGCTACACCTTC. It translates to CASSLTGNAGYTF.

As to this clonotype: A read error may be the cause here, since a much bigger clone is one base away. This chain connects TRBV7-9 to TRBJ2-4; D might be TRBD2 (5 bases). CDR1 and CDR2 (germline): SEHNR, FQNEAQ (reference sequence). Trimming took off 5 bases at V and 7 bases at J, with 18 bases between the two ends. This CDR3 contains 15 residues. CDR3 in amino acids: CASSPLTEGRNIQYF. CDR3 bases: TGTGCCAGCAGCCCCCTCACAGAGGGCAGGAACATTCAGTACTTC.

V is TRBV6-2 or TRBV6-3 and J is TRBJ2-5; 9 bases are shared with TRBD2. V shed 2 bases, J shed 4 bases, and the junction held 11 bases outside the gene matches. Germline loops: CDR1 MNHEY, CDR2 SVGEGT. The CDR3 contains 17 residues. CDR3 residues: CASSYREAGGRGETQYF. The CDR3 DNA reads TGTGCCAGCAGTTACCGGGAAGCGGGGGGCCGGGGAGAGACCCAGTACTTC.

The genes are TRBV24-1 and TRBJ2-3; 8 nucleotides line up with TRBD1. This CDR3 has 15 residues. The germline V gene has CDR1 KGHDR and CDR2 SFDVKD. With V trimmed by 11 bases and J by 1 base, 10 bases remained unmatched. This chain's CDR3 is CAIVDDRGGTDTQYF. CDR3 DNA sequence: TGTGCCATCGTCGACGACAGGGGTGGCACAGATACGCAGTATTTT.

CDR3 region: CSARDGGWETQYF. Written as DNA, the CDR3 is TGCAGTGCTAGAGATGGGGGGTGGGAGACCCAGTACTTC. The J gene is TRBJ2-7, the V gene TRBV20-1; D perhaps matches TRBD2 (6 bases). The end of the DNA fits TRBJ2-5 better, so the J call may be wrong. This CDR3 comprises 13 residues. Looked up from germline, CDR1 is DFQATT and CDR2 is SNEGSKA (reference sequence).

The chain uses TRBV12-3 or TRBV12-4 and TRBJ2-3, with TRBD1 identical over 7 bases. After removal of 6 bases from V and 4 bases from J, the junction contained 10 bases not matched to a gene. CDR3 length: 15 amino acids. The CDR3 DNA reads as TGTGCCAGCAGCTCCGGGACAGAGAACCCAGATACGCAGTATTTT. The encoded protein is CASSSGTENPDTQYF.

This chain connects TRBV15 to TRBJ1-1; tentative D call: TRBD1 (6 bases). Germline CDR1 LNHNV, CDR2 YYDKDF (reference sequence). V gave up 0 bases and J gave up 1 base, with 18 bases separating them. This CDR3 has 18 residues. Written as DNA, the CDR3 is TGTGCCACCAGCAGAGATTGGCCCGAGGGGGGGCCGAACACTGAAGCTTTCTTT. Protein sequence: CATSRDWPEGGPNTEAFF.

This clonotype was observed a handful of times. The chain's CDR3 is CASSYPGKQYF. In DNA form, the CDR3 reads TGTGCCAGCAGTTATCCTGGGAAGCAGTACTTC. The chain joins TRBV6-2 or TRBV6-3 to TRBJ2-7; D is unclear. CDR1 and CDR2 from the germline V gene are MNHEY and SVGEGT. V lost 3 bases, J lost 8 bases, and 8 bases lay in between. CDR3 length: 11 residues.

This clonotype was seen a few times. The chain has TRBV7-2 and TRBJ2-1; D is uncertain. CDR1 and CDR2 from the germline V gene are SGHTA and FQGNSA. V was pared by 0 bases and J by 4 bases, with 10 bases between. The CDR3 has 15 residues. The DNA for the CDR3 is TGTGCCAGCAGCTTAGCGCCGGGTTGGTACAATGAGCAGTTCTTC. Amino acid sequence: CASSLAPGWYNEQFF.

The table lists this clonotype with a few counts. The rearrangement joins TRBV6-5 to TRBJ1-5, with D possibly matching TRBD1 (5 bases). Germline CDR1 is MNHEY and CDR2 is SVGAGI. The CDR3 consists of 13 residues. Deletions cut 6 bases from V and 4 bases from J, with 10 bases between. The CDR3 sequence is CASRRQLNQPQHF. For the CDR3, the DNA is TGTGCCAGCAGAAGACAGTTAAATCAGCCCCAGCATTTT.

In this sample, this clonotype turned up a few times. V and J are TRBV12-3 or TRBV12-4 and TRBJ2-7, with no clear D. V lost 10 bases and J 5 bases, leaving 15 bases between the germline ends. CDR3 length equals 12 residues. CDR3 DNA sequence: TGTGCCACCACCCCAATATTAAACGAGCAGTACTTC. Its translation is CATTPILNEQYF.

This clonotype came up many times. The chain joins TRBV7-2 to TRBJ2-3, with a possible D match to TRBD2 (6 bases). The CDR3 loop spans 14 amino acids. The ends were cut back, 5 bases at V and 5 bases at J, with 14 bases in the middle. Germline CDR1 reads SGHTA; CDR2 reads FQGNSA. The CDR3 protein is CASSRGLHEDTQYF. CDR3 DNA sequence: TGTGCCAGCAGCCGGGGACTTCACGAAGATACGCAGTATTTT.

This clonotype showed up just a few times. J is TRBJ2-4 and V is TRBV7-2, with 7 nucleotides matching TRBD2. The length of the CDR3 is 11 residues. V dropped 5 bases and J dropped 10; count of bases not matched to a gene: 2. Germline assignment: CDR1 SGHTA and CDR2 FQGNSA. CDR3 sequence: CASSTAGIQYF. CDR3 bases: TGTGCCAGCAGCACAGCGGGGATTCAGTACTTC.

The J gene is TRBJ2-6, the V gene TRBV9, with D maybe TRBD1 (6 bases). Germline V gene sequence: CDR1 SGDLS, CDR2 YYNGEE. V was trimmed by 8 bases and J by 7 bases, leaving 19 bases between them. The CDR3 runs 15 residues. The CDR3 region has the DNA TGTGCCAGTGGGGCAGGGGTGCCGAGCGCCAACGTCCTGACTTTC. Translated, it gives CASGAGVPSANVLTF.

About this clonotype itself: The junction departs from germline at one end; a sequencing error may be responsible. The chain joins TRBV12-3 or TRBV12-4 to TRBJ1-5, with 9 bases lining up with TRBD1. CDR3 size: 16 residues. This CDR3 reads CASRLGTGLDNQPQHF. The CDR3 nucleotides are TGTGCCAGCAGATTAGGGACAGGGCTTGACAATCAGCCCCAGCATTTT.

The chain combines TRBV24-1 with TRBJ2-3; D unresolved. The V end was cut by 4 bases, the J end by 2 bases, with 9 bases between. The CDR3 sequence is 14 residues long. Germline assignment: CDR1 KGHDR and CDR2 SFDVKD. CDR3 bases: TGTGCCACCAGTGAAGAAGGGCCCACAGATACGCAGTATTTT. The encoded protein is CATSEEGPTDTQYF.